These T cell receptor beta chains were read from a single sample in a study of regulatory T cells in long-lasting Graves disease. MiXCR, run by TCRdb on the multiplex PCR reads, gives a single entry per CDR3 protein. The sample consists of roughly 380,000 distinct CDR3 sequences, 16% of them appearing once. These same records also appear under a second study, on T cells in Graves' hyperthyroidism and ophthalmopathy.

This specimen consisted of peripheral blood mononuclear cells (PBMCs), obtained at new diagnosis, from a patient treated with antithyroid drugs. Every receptor here comes from a man in his forties with Graves disease. CDR3s include the opening cysteine and the closing phenylalanine or tryptophan. Each record gives: clone size, CDR3 length, V gene, CDR3 protein. Clone size, where shown, is once, few, many, or a class for clones that have expanded.

clone_size: many; cdr3_length: 14; v_call: TRBV20-1; cdr3_aa: CSASWQVIGNIQYF
clone_size: NA; cdr3_length: 16; v_call: TRBV27; cdr3_aa: CASNPGGASLNTEAFF
clone_size: many; cdr3_length: 13; v_call: TRBV7-3; cdr3_aa: CASSKDRANEQFF
clone_size: many; cdr3_length: 12; v_call: TRBV5-8; cdr3_aa: CASGQGAYEQFF
clone_size: NA; cdr3_length: 13; v_call: TRBV20-1; cdr3_aa: CSATGQISYEQYF
clone_size: many; cdr3_length: 12; v_call: TRBV18; cdr3_aa: CASSSRGVEQYF
clone_size: many; cdr3_length: 12; v_call: TRBV18; cdr3_aa: CASSPRTGEAFF
clone_size: many; cdr3_length: 13; v_call: TRBV24-1; cdr3_aa: CATSDLREREQYF
clone_size: few; cdr3_length: 17; v_call: TRBV28; cdr3_aa: CASSLIRGVGTKNIQYF
clone_size: NA; cdr3_length: 17; v_call: TRBV28; cdr3_aa: CASSPSGTGAANYGYTF
clone_size: many; cdr3_length: 15; v_call: TRBV20-1; cdr3_aa: CSASKRGVSYNEQFF
clone_size: NA; cdr3_length: 16; v_call: TRBV6-4; cdr3_aa: CASSDSRGKDNQPQHF
clone_size: many; cdr3_length: 13; v_call: TRBV7-9; cdr3_aa: CASSEGHVYEQYF
clone_size: NA; cdr3_length: 14; v_call: TRBV5-1; cdr3_aa: CASSLGGGFETQYF
clone_size: NA; cdr3_length: 15; v_call: TRBV19; cdr3_aa: CASSWRETTNEKLFF
clone_size: many; cdr3_length: 14; v_call: TRBV11-3; cdr3_aa: CASSRGNSNYGYTF
clone_size: many; cdr3_length: 13; v_call: TRBV30; cdr3_aa: CAWSVSGTGELFF
clone_size: many; cdr3_length: 13; v_call: TRBV3-1; cdr3_aa: CASSWTGLQPQHF
clone_size: many; cdr3_length: 14; v_call: TRBV5-1; cdr3_aa: CASSRLQAGYEQYF
clone_size: many; cdr3_length: 13; v_call: TRBV28; cdr3_aa: CASRPQGGETQYF
clone_size: many; cdr3_length: 15; v_call: TRBV7-2; cdr3_aa: CASSLGLAGNNEQFF
clone_size: many; cdr3_length: 14; v_call: TRBV13; cdr3_aa: CASGGGADLDTQYF
clone_size: many; cdr3_length: 17; v_call: TRBV5-5; cdr3_aa: CASSRQGAYSRNYGYTF
clone_size: many; cdr3_length: 12; v_call: TRBV12-5; cdr3_aa: CASGLAGEEAFF
clone_size: many; cdr3_length: 15; v_call: TRBV20-1; cdr3_aa: CSAPNPGQGHNEQFF
clone_size: NA; cdr3_length: 16; v_call: TRBV6-2/TRBV6-3; cdr3_aa: CASSDYDLGHSYEQYF
clone_size: once; cdr3_length: 17; v_call: TRBV10-3; cdr3_aa: CAISGRQAGMGTGELFF
clone_size: many; cdr3_length: 15; v_call: TRBV5-1; cdr3_aa: CASSLLTGTNEKLFF
clone_size: many; cdr3_length: 16; v_call: TRBV6-1; cdr3_aa: CASSLGTGLYQETQYF
clone_size: many; cdr3_length: 12; v_call: TRBV28; cdr3_aa: CASSLQGYEQYF
clone_size: many; cdr3_length: 14; v_call: TRBV5-5; cdr3_aa: CASSRHREGETQYF
clone_size: many; cdr3_length: 16; v_call: TRBV29-1; cdr3_aa: CSVEEARALAKNIQYF
clone_size: many; cdr3_length: 14; v_call: TRBV6-1; cdr3_aa: CASRFGRYTDTQYF
clone_size: few; cdr3_length: 12; v_call: TRBV2; cdr3_aa: CASSDHSSPLHF
clone_size: few; cdr3_length: 16; v_call: TRBV5-5; cdr3_aa: CASSSGAVYSNQPQHF
clone_size: many; cdr3_length: 15; v_call: TRBV6-9; cdr3_aa: CASSYGGQGGETQYF
clone_size: NA; cdr3_length: 13; v_call: TRBV11-2; cdr3_aa: CASSSRRRVEQYF
clone_size: NA; cdr3_length: 13; v_call: TRBV12-3/TRBV12-4; cdr3_aa: CASSFSRGYGYTF
clone_size: many; cdr3_length: 13; v_call: TRBV5-1; cdr3_aa: CASSLTGGNTIYF
clone_size: many; cdr3_length: 14; v_call: TRBV2; cdr3_aa: CASRRDRVGEKLFF
clone_size: many; cdr3_length: 16; v_call: TRBV9; cdr3_aa: CASSAYSAHSGNTIYF
clone_size: many; cdr3_length: 13; v_call: TRBV28; cdr3_aa: CASSDRGLTEAFF